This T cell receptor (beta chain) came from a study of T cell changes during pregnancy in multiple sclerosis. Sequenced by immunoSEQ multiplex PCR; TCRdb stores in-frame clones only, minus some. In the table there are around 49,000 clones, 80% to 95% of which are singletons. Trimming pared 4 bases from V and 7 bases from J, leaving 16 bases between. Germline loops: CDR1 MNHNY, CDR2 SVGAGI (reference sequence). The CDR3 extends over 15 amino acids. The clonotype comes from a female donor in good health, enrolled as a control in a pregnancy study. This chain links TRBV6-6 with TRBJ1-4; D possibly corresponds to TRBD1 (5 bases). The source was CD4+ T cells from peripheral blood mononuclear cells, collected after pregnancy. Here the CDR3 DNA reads TGTGCCAGCAGTTTTGGGGGGGTGGGGCCTGAAAAACTGTTTTTT. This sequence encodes CASSFGGVGPEKLFF.